A selection of T cell receptor beta chains follows, all from one sample in a study of blood T cells in healthy people across ages. TCRdb independently ran MiXCR on the 5' RACE reads; one entry per CDR3 protein. The sample includes around 710,000 distinct CDR3 sequences, around 40% of them seen just once. Specimen: blood. The receptors here all came from an older woman in good health. CDR3s leave out the opening cysteine and the closing phenylalanine or tryptophan.

TRBV7-9	ASSSTGWDQPQH
TRBV24-1	ATSVGRSAF
TRBV24-1	ATSWTGSTDTQY
TRBV27	ASSYYQSETQF
TRBV4-3	ASSQELGFSYNEQY
TRBV12-3/TRBV12-4	ASGGKGESSYNEQY
TRBV28	ASSYRPSGRAKYEQY
TRBV20-1	SARTRDTQETQY
TRBV20-1	SARDMGSNYGYT
TRBV13	ASSLEVSGTSSYNEQF
TRBV6-2/TRBV6-3	ASRGWTTGETQY
TRBV28	ASTNRGSNGQY
TRBV14	ASSPRPGLAGVSTDTQY
TRBV10-3	AIRAPGGTHEQF
TRBV7-3	ASSPTGTSGDNEQF
TRBV6-1	ASSEAGSGRGDQY
TRBV7-2	ASSLGLSNQPQH
TRBV4-3	ASSQDPTGSYNEQF
TRBV18	ASSPLSGGLNTDTQY
TRBV3-1	ASSQAGTGVHEQY
TRBV4-1	ASSLDDREVGYT
TRBV12-3/TRBV12-4	ASSSAGTGMGYT
TRBV10-3	AISEHKQGPQNEKLF
TRBV6-6	ASRKLTSTETQY
TRBV7-2	ASSLQAGYTDTQY
TRBV4-3	ASSQVSFRAKEKLF
TRBV12-3/TRBV12-4	ASSLGSTWGSYVQY
TRBV3-1	ASSRTDRGRLF
TRBV7-2	ASSVGPNYGYT
TRBV11-2	ASSLVSGGAPQETQY